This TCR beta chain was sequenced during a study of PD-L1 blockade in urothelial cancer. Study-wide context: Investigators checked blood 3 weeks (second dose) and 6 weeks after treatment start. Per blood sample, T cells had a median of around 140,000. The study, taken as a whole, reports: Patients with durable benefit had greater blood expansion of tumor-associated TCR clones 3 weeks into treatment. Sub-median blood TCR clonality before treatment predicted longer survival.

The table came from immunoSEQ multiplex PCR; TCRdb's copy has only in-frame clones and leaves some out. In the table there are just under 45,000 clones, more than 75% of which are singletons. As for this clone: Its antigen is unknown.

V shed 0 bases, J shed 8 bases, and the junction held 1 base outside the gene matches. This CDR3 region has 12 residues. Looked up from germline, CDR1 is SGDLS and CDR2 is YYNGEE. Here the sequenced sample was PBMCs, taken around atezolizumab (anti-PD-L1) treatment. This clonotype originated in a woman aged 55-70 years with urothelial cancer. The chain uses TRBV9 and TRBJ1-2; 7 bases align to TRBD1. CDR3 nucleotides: TGTGCCAGCAGCGTAGCAGGGGGGGGCTACACCTTC. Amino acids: CASSVAGGGYTF.